A selection of T cell receptor beta chains follows, all from one sample in a study of T cell responses to AZD1222 COVID-19 vaccine. Libraries were prepared by immunoSEQ multiplex PCR; TCRdb keeps only in-frame clonotypes and omits some of them. Of 95,000 to 130,000 clones listed, more than 85% are singletons. Material: peripheral blood, obtained on day 0 of AZD1222 vaccination. The receptors come from an adult in good health. Each CDR3 is given with its conserved first and last residue. The order of the fields is CDR3 protein, CDR3 DNA, clone size, J gene, V gene, D gene, CDR3 length. A D gene is named only where the DNA matches it firmly. Part of the rows lack a size; the others show once, few, many or a class for expanded clones.

CSASQPSGRADEQFF	TGCAGTGCTAGTCAGCCCAGCGGGAGGGCCGATGAGCAGTTCTTC	NA	TRBJ2-1	TRBV20-1	TRBD2	15
CASRGGAYGYTF	TGTGCCAGCCGGGGGGGAGCCTATGGCTACACCTTC	NA	TRBJ1-2	TRBV6-6	NA	12
CAVNSALNEQFF	TGTGCCGTTAACAGCGCTCTTAATGAGCAGTTCTTC	once	TRBJ2-1	TRBV27	NA	12
CASSPDRVSPLHF	TGTGCCAGCTCACCCGACAGGGTTTCACCCCTCCACTTT	NA	TRBJ1-6	TRBV18	TRBD1	13
CASRQGLSNQPQHF	TGTGCCAGCAGGCAGGGTTTGAGCAATCAGCCCCAGCATTTT	NA	TRBJ1-5	TRBV2	NA	14
CASSPLPGGDTEAFF	TGTGCCAGCTCACCACTTCCAGGAGGGGATACTGAAGCTTTCTTT	NA	TRBJ1-1	TRBV18	NA	15
CSGVGTLGNTEAFF	TGCAGCGGCGTTGGGACGTTGGGGAACACTGAAGCTTTCTTT	NA	TRBJ1-1	TRBV29-1	NA	14
CASSLDPPPGSYEQYF	TGCGCCAGCAGCTTGGACCCCCCGCCAGGGTCCTACGAGCAGTACTTC	NA	TRBJ2-7	TRBV5-1	NA	16
CASSVEVTPAGIQYF	TGTGCCAGCAGCGTCGAAGTGACACCCGCAGGGATTCAGTACTTC	NA	TRBJ2-4	TRBV9	NA	15
CVSIAGGSYEQYF	TGTGTGTCGATAGCGGGAGGATCCTACGAGCAGTACTTC	NA	TRBJ2-7	TRBV27	TRBD2	13
CASSYQGQGYYGYTF	TGTGCCAGCTCATACCAGGGACAGGGATACTATGGCTACACCTTC	NA	TRBJ1-2	TRBV18	TRBD1	15